Shown below are 5 T cell receptor beta chains from a single sample sequenced in a study of T cells in Graves' hyperthyroidism and ophthalmopathy. The TCR beta CDR3 regions underwent amplification using RNA transcripts as the source. RT-PCR in the first round (using the HTBI primer set) targeted the TCR CDR3. A single record per CDR3 protein comes from TCRdb applying MiXCR to the multiplex PCR reads. The sample carries approximately 330,000 distinct CDR3 sequences, roughly 15% recorded once. Sequencing was carried out using blood. The receptors come from a woman in her 40s with Graves' ophthalmopathy.

In the case of this clonotype: One junction end disagrees with the germline gene, perhaps due to a read error. V usage is TRBV28 and J usage is TRBJ1-5; 11 bases are shared with TRBD1. The V gene's germline CDR1 is MDHEN and CDR2 SYDVKM. CDR3 length equals 15 residues. The CDR3 DNA reads as TGTACCAGCAGTTTAGGTCGGACAGGGGGCTTGCCCCAGCATTTT. Translated: CTSSLGRTGGLPQHF. Full variable domain (rest looked up from reference TRBV28 and TRBJ1-5): DVKVTQSSRYLVKRTGEKVFLECVQDMDHENMFWYRQDPGLGLRLIYFSYDVKMKEKGDIPEGYSVSREKKERFSLILESASTNQTSMYLCTSSLGRTGGLPQHFGDGTRLSIL.

This clonotype was found a few times. This rearrangement joins TRBV20-1 to TRBJ2-7, with 7 bases lining up with TRBD1. The CDR3 spans 13 residues. V dropped 6 bases and J dropped 3; count of bases not matched to a gene: 8. Germline V gene lookup returns CDR1 DFQATT and CDR2 SNEGSKA (reference sequence). The CDR3 DNA reads as TGCAGTGCCCGGGGACAGTTTGACTACGAGCAGTACTTC. Protein: CSARGQFDYEQYF.

The chain carries TRBV4-1 and TRBJ1-1; D gene uncertain. There are 14 residues in the CDR3. CDR1 MGHRA and CDR2 YSYEKL come from the germline V gene. Trimming took 4 bases from V and 6 from J, leaving 15 bases between them. CDR3 DNA sequence: TGCGCCAGCAGCCCTCTGAGCGGGAGGGCTGAAGCTTTCTTT. Protein product: CASSPLSGRAEAFF.

At least ten counts were recorded for this clonotype. The CDR3 sequence: CSAPGLNRDAYEQYF. CDR3 in DNA: TGCAGTGCCCCAGGACTAAACCGAGACGCCTACGAGCAGTACTTC. V usage is TRBV20-1 and J usage is TRBJ2-7; maybe TRBD2 (6 bases). This CDR3 is built from 15 residues. Per germline, CDR1 DFQATT and CDR2 SNEGSKA (reference sequence). Trimming cost V 6 bases and J 2 bases, with 20 bases left between them.

The J gene is TRBJ1-3, the V gene TRBV5-6; tentatively, D is TRBD1 (5 bases). Trimming removed 2 bases at V and 0 bases at J, with 15 bases between. The CDR3 has 17 amino acids. CDR1 and CDR2 (germline): SGHDT, YYEEEE. This CDR3 is CASSFRGRSISGNTIYF. DNA for the CDR3: TGTGCCAGCAGCTTTCGGGGACGCTCGATCTCTGGAAACACCATATATTTT. Drawing the rest from reference TRBV5-6 and TRBJ1-3, the complete variable domain is DAGVTQSPTHLIKTRGQQVTLRCSPKSGHDTVSWYQQALGQGPQFIFQYYEEEERQRGNFPDRFSGHQFPNYSSELNVNALLLGDSALYLCASSFRGRSISGNTIYFGEGSWLTVV.